This TCR beta chain was found in a study of T-cell reconstitution after alpha-beta-depleted transplantation in children. V was shortened by 5 bases and J by 0 bases, with 13 bases between the two germline ends. This CDR3 contains 15 residues. Unique molecular identifiers were used to barcode this TCRbeta library. In TCRdb, the PCR reads were re-called with MiXCR into one record per CDR3 protein. The table shows 440,000 or so distinct CDR3 sequences, with roughly 44% occurring only once. This sequence originates from a girl under 10 years old with aplastic anemia, due to receive a stem cell transplant. Sequencing used PBMCs, obtained before TCRalphabeta/CD19-depleted stem cell transplant. V and J are TRBV12-3 or TRBV12-4 and TRBJ2-5, with D perhaps matching TRBD1 or TRBD2 (6 bases each). The CDR3 reads CASSLPGAHQETQYF. CDR3 nucleotides: TGTGCCAGCAGTCTCCCGGGGGCGCACCAAGAGACCCAGTACTTC.